This T cell receptor beta chain was sequenced in a study of cytomegalovirus exposure and HLA in healthy donors. The PCR made use of 60 Vbeta and 13 Jbeta primers. Method: immunoSEQ multiplex PCR; TCRdb's copy keeps in-frame clones and lacks some. The table lists over 150,000 clones, about 82% of them singletons. On this clone: Its antigen is unknown.

The study, taken as a whole, reports: It was taken for granted in presence/absence analyses that sequencing depth across donors was roughly uniform.

Germline V lookup: CDR1 LNHDA, CDR2 SQIVND (reference sequence). This CDR3 has 13 residues. The ends lost 7 bases at V and 7 bases at J; junction bases unmatched: 3. The rearrangement uses TRBV19 and TRBJ1-4, with TRBD1 matching 10 bases. This TCR derives from a woman aged 25 to 39 in good health and CMV-seropositive. The material sequenced was PBMCs. The CDR3 loop is CASTRDRGEKLFF. CDR3 DNA sequence: TGTGCCAGTACCAGGGACAGGGGTGAAAAACTGTTTTTT.